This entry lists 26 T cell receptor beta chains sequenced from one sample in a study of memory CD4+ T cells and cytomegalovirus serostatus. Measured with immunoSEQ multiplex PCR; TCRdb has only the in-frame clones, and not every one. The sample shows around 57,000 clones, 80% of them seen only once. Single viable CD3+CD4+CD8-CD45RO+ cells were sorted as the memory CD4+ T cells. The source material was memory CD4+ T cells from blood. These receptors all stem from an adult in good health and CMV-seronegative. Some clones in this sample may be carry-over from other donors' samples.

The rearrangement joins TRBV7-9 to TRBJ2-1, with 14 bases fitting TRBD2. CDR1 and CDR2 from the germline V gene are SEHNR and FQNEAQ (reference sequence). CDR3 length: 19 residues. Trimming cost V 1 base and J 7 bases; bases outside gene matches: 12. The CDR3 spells CASSLVTGGTSGSGNEQFF. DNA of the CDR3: TGTGCCAGCAGCTTAGTCACTGGGGGGACTAGCGGGAGTGGGAATGAGCAGTTCTTC.

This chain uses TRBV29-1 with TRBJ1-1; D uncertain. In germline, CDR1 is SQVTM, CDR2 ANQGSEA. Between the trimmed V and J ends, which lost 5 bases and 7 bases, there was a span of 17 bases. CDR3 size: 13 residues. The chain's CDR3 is CSVFASGVGEAFF. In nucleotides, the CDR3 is TGCAGCGTTTTTGCCTCCGGGGTAGGTGAAGCTTTCTTT.

Here the CDR3 DNA reads TGCGCCAGCAGCTCTCGACTAGCGGGACTGTACAATGAGCAGTTCTTC. Protein sequence: CASSSRLAGLYNEQFF. The V gene is TRBV5-1, the J gene TRBJ2-1; 11 bases line up with TRBD2. Trimming at V came to 3 bases and at J to 4 bases, leaving 6 bases not matched to a gene. The germline V gene encodes CDR1 SGHRS and CDR2 YFSETQ. CDR3 length: 16 residues.

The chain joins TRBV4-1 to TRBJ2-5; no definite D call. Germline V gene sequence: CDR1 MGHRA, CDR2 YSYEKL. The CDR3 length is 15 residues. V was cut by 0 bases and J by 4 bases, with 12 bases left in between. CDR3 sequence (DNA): TGCGCCAGCAGCCAAGATCTTGGCCGTGGAGAGACCCAGTACTTC. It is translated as CASSQDLGRGETQYF.

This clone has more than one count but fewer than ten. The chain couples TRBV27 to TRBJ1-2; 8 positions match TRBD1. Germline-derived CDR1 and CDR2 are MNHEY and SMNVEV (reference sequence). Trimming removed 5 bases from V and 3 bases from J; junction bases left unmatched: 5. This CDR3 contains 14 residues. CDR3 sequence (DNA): TGTGCCAGCAGTGGGGGGGACAGGTACTATGGCTACACCTTC. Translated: CASSGGDRYYGYTF.

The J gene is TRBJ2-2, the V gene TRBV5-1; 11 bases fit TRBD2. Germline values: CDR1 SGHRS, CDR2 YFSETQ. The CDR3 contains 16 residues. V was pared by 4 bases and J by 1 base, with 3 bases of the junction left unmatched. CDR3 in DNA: TGCGCCAGCAGCCTCACTAGCGGGAGGAACACCGGGGAGCTGTTTTTT. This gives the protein CASSLTSGRNTGELFF.

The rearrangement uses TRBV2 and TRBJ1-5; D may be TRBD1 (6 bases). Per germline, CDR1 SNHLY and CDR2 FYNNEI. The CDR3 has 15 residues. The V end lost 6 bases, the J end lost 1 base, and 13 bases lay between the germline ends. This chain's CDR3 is CASSLRGASNQPQHF. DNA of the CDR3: TGTGCCAGCAGCCTAAGGGGGGCCAGCAATCAGCCCCAGCATTTT. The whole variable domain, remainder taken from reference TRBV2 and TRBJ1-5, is EPEVTQTPSHQVTQMGQEVILRCVPISNHLYFYWYRQILGQKVEFLVSFYNNEISEKSEIFDDQFSVERPDGSNFTLKIRSTKLEDSAMYFCASSLRGASNQPQHFGDGTRLSIL.

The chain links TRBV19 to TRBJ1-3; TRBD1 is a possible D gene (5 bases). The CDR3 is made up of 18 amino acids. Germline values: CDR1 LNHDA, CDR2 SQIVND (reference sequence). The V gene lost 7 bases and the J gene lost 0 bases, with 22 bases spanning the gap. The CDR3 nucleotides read TGTGCCAGTACTCCCCCGCCGGGGGAATGGGTCTCTGGAAACACCATATATTTT. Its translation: CASTPPPGEWVSGNTIYF.

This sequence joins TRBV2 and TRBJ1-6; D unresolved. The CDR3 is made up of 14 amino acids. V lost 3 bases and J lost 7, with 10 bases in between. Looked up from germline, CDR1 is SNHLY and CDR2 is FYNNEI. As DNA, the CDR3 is TGTGCCAGCAGTGACCCCTCCACGAATTCACCCCTCCACTTT. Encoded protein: CASSDPSTNSPLHF.

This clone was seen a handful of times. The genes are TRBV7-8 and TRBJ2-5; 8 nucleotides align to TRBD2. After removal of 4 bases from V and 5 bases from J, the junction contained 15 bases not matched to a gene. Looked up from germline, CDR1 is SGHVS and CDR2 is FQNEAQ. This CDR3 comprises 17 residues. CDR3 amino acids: CASSSRSLGLGVETQYF. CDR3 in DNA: TGTGCCAGCAGCTCCCGAAGTCTGGGACTAGGAGTGGAGACCCAGTACTTC.

This chain's CDR3 is CAWSRWTGKATNEKLFF. CDR3 bases: TGTGCCTGGAGTAGATGGACAGGGAAAGCGACTAATGAAAAACTGTTTTTT. The rearrangement uses TRBV30 and TRBJ1-4; 8 bases are a match to TRBD1. The V segment lost 2 bases and the J segment 2 bases; nucleotides outside the gene matches: 10. The CDR3 loop spans 17 amino acids. The V gene's germline CDR1 is GTSNPN and CDR2 SVGIG (reference sequence).

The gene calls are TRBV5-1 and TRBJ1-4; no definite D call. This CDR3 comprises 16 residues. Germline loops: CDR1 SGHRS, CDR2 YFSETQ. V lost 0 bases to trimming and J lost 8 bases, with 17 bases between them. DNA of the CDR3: TGCGCCAGCAGCTTGGCCCCGGGGATCTTTCGAGAAAAACTGTTTTTT. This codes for CASSLAPGIFREKLFF.

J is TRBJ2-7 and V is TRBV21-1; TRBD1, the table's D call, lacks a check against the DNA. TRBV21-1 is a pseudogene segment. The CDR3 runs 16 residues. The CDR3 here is CASSGRTASFSYEQYF. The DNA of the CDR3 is TGTGCCAGCAGCGGACGGACAGCTAGCTTCTCCTACGAGCAGTACTTC.

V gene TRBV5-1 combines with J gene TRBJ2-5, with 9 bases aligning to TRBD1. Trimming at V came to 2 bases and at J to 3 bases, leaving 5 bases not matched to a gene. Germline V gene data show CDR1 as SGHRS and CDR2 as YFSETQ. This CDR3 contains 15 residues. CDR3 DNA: TGCGCCAGCAGCTTTGGGACAGGGTCTGAAGAGACCCAGTACTTC. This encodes CASSFGTGSEETQYF.

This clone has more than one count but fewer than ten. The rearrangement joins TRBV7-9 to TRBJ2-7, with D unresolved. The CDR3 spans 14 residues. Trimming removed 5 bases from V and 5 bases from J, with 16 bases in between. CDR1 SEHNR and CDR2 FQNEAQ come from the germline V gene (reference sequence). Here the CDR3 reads CASSPLTGPHEQYF. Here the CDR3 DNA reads TGTGCCAGCAGCCCATTGACGGGTCCCCACGAGCAGTACTTC.

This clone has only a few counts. The CDR3 is CASGSPLYGYTF. DNA of the CDR3: TGTGCTAGTGGTTCCCCCCTCTATGGCTACACCTTC. This sequence joins TRBV12-5 and TRBJ1-2; the D is unclear. Between the trimmed V and J ends, which lost 4 bases and 4 bases, there was a span of 7 bases. The CDR3 has 12 amino acids. The germline gives CDR1 LGHNT, CDR2 FRNRAP. The full variable domain, its missing parts supplied by reference TRBV12-5 and TRBJ1-2, is DARVTQTPRHKVTEMGQEVTMRCQPILGHNTVFWYRQTMMQGLELLAYFRNRAPLDDSGMPKDRFSAEMPDATLATLKIQPSEPRDSAVYFCASGSPLYGYTFGSGTRLTVV.

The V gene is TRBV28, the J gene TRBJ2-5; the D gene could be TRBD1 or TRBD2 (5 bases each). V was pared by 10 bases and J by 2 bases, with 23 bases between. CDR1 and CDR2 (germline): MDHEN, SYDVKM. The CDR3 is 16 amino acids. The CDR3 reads CAIDSPRDGGQETQYF. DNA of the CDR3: TGTGCCATAGACAGCCCCCGGGACGGTGGACAAGAGACCCAGTACTTC. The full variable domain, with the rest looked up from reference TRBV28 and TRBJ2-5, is DVKVTQSSRYLVKRTGEKVFLECVQDMDHENMFWYRQDPGLGLRLIYFSYDVKMKEKGDIPEGYSVSREKKERFSLILESASTNQTSMYLCAIDSPRDGGQETQYFGPGTRLLVL.

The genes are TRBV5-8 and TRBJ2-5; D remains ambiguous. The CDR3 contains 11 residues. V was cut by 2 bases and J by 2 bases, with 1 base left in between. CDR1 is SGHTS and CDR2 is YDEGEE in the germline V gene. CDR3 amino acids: CASSLQETQYF. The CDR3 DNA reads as TGTGCCAGCAGCTTACAAGAGACCCAGTACTTC.

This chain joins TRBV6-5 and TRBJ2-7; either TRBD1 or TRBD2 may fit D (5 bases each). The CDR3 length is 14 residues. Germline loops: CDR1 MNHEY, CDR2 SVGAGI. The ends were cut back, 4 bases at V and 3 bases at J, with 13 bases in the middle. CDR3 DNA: TGTGCCAGCAGTTTCCGGGACGGGAACTACGAGCAGTACTTC. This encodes CASSFRDGNYEQYF.

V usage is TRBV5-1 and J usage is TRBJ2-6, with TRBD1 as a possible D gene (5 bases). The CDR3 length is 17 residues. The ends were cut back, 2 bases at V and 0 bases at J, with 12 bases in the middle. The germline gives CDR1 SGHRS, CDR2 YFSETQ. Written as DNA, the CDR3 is TGCGCCAGCAGCTTCACAGGTTTCGCCTCTGGGGCCAACGTCCTGACTTTC. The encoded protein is CASSFTGFASGANVLTF. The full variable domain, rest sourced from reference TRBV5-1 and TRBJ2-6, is KAGVTQTPRYLIKTRGQQVTLSCSPISGHRSVSWYQQTPGQGLQFLFEYFSETQRNKGNFPGRFSGRQFSNSRSEMNVSTLELGDSALYLCASSFTGFASGANVLTFGAGSRLTVL.

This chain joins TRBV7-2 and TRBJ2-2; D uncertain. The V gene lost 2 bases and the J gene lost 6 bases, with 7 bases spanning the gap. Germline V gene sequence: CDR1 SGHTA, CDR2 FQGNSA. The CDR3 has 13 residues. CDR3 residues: CASSLMPAGELFF. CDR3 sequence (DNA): TGTGCCAGCAGCTTAATGCCGGCCGGGGAGCTGTTTTTT.

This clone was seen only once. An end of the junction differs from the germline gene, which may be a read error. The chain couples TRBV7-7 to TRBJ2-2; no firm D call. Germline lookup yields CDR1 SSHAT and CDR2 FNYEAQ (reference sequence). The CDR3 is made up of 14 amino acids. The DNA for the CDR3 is TGTGCTAGCAGCTTCGAAATTCGGACCGGGGAGCTGTTTTTT. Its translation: CASSFEIRTGELFF.

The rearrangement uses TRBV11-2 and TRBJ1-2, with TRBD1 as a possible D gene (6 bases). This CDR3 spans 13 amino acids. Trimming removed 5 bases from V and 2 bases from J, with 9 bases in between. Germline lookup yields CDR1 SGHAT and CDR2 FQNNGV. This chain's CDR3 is CASSPDRNYGYTF. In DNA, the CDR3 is TGTGCCAGCAGCCCTGACAGGAACTATGGCTACACCTTC.

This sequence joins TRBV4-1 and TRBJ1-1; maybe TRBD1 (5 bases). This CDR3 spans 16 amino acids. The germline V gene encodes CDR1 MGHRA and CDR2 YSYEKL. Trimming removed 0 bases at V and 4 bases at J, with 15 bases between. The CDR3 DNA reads TGCGCCAGCAGCCAAGATCGGGCCGGGGGAAGCACTGAAGCTTTCTTT. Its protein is CASSQDRAGGSTEAFF.

The CDR3 DNA follows: TGTGCCAGCAGCTTTACAGGGGGCTCGGGCACTGAAGCTTTCTTT. Amino acids: CASSFTGGSGTEAFF. This rearrangement joins TRBV7-9 to TRBJ1-1; 9 bases map to TRBD1. V lost 3 bases, J lost 4 bases, and 6 bases stayed unmatched. The germline V gene has CDR1 SEHNR and CDR2 FQNEAQ (reference sequence). This CDR3 has 15 amino acids.

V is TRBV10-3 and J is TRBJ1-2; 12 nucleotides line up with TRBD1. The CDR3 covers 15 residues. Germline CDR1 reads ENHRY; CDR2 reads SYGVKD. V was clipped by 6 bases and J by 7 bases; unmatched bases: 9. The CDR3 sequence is CAIRGTGGSFAGYTF. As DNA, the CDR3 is TGTGCCATCAGGGGGACAGGGGGCTCGTTCGCTGGCTACACCTTC.